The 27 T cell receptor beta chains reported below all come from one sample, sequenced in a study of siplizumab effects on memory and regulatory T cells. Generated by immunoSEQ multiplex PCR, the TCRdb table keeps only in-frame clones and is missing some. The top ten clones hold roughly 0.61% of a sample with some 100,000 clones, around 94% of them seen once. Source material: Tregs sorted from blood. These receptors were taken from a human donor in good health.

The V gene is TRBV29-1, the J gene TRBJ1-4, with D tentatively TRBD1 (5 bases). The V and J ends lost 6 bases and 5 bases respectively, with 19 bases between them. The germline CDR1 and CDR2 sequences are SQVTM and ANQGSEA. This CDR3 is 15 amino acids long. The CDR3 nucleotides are TGCAGCGTACAACAAGCCGGGACGGTGAATGAAAAACTGTTTTTT. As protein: CSVQQAGTVNEKLFF.

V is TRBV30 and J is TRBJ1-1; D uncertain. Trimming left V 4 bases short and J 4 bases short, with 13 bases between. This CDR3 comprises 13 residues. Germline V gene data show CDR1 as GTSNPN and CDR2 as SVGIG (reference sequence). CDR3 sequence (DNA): TGTGCCTGGAAGAGGACGGGGTTCACTGAAGCTTTCTTT. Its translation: CAWKRTGFTEAFF.

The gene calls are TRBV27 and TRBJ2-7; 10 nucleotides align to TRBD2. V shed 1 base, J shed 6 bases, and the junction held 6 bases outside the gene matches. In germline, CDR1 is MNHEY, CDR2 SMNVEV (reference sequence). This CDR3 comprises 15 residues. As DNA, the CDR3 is TGTGCCAGCAGTTTATTAGCTAGCGGGAGTGTCGAGCAGTACTTC. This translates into CASSLLASGSVEQYF.

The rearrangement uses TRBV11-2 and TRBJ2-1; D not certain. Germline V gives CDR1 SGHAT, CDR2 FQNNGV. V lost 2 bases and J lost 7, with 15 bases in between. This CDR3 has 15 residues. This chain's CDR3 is CASSLTPTARNEQFF. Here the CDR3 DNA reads TGTGCCAGCAGCTTAACCCCAACGGCCCGGAATGAGCAGTTCTTC. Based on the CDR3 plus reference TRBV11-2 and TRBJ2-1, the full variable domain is EAGVAQSPRYKIIEKRQSVAFWCNPISGHATLYWYQQILGQGPKLLIQFQNNGVVDDSQLPKDRFSAERLKGVDSTLKIQPAKLEDSAVYLCASSLTPTARNEQFFGPGTRLTVL.

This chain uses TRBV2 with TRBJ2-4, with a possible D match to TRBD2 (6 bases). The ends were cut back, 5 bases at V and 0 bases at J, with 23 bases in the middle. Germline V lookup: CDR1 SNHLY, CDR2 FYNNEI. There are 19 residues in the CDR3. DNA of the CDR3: TGTGCCAGCAGTAGCACACCGGGACTTCCTGACCTAGCCAAAAACATTCAGTACTTC. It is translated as CASSSTPGLPDLAKNIQYF.

The CDR3 nucleotides read TGTGCCACCCTGGCCCTAGCGGGGGTAGCCGATGAGCAGTTCTTC. Amino acid sequence: CATLALAGVADEQFF. The chain is built from TRBV2 and TRBJ2-1; 10 nucleotides agree with TRBD2. Germline trimming cut 10 bases from V and 8 bases from J; bases unmatched to any gene: 14. The germline V gene encodes CDR1 SNHLY and CDR2 FYNNEI. CDR3 size: 15 residues. The full variable domain, its missing parts supplied by reference TRBV2 and TRBJ2-1, is EPEVTQTPSHQVTQMGQEVILRCVPISNHLYFYWYRQILGQKVEFLVSFYNNEISEKSEIFDDQFSVERPDGSNFTLKIRSTKLEDSAMYFCATLALAGVADEQFFGPGTRLTVL.

The CDR3 loop reads CASSLALQTGGNYGYTF. The CDR3 region has the DNA TGTGCCAGCAGCTTAGCCCTTCAGACAGGGGGGAACTATGGCTACACCTTC. The chain combines TRBV7-9 with TRBJ1-2; 9 positions match TRBD1. This CDR3 has 17 residues. Losses at the gene ends were 0 bases for V and 2 bases for J; bases not matched to a gene: 7. Germline V gene lookup returns CDR1 SEHNR and CDR2 FQNEAQ (reference sequence).

CDR3: CASSLEGGENTEAFF. As DNA, the CDR3 is TGTGCCAGCAGCTTAGAGGGGGGTGAGAACACTGAAGCTTTCTTT. The rearrangement joins TRBV7-6 to TRBJ1-1; a possible D gene is TRBD1 (6 bases). CDR3 length: 15 residues. Germline lookup yields CDR1 SGHVS and CDR2 FNYEAQ. V lost 1 base to trimming and J lost 1 base, with 10 bases between them.

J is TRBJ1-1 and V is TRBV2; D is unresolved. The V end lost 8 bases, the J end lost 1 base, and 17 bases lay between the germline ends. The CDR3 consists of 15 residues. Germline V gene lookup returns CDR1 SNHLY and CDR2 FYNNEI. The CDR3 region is CASRGRGRTNTEAFF. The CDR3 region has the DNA TGTGCCAGCCGAGGACGGGGAAGGACGAACACTGAAGCTTTCTTT. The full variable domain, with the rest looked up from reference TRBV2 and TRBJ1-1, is EPEVTQTPSHQVTQMGQEVILRCVPISNHLYFYWYRQILGQKVEFLVSFYNNEISEKSEIFDDQFSVERPDGSNFTLKIRSTKLEDSAMYFCASRGRGRTNTEAFFGQGTRLTVV.

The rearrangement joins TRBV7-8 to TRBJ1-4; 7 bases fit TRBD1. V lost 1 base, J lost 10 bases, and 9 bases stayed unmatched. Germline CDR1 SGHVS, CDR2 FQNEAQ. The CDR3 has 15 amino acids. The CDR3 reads CASSLVSYRGGKLFF. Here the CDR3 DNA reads TGTGCCAGCAGCTTAGTATCGTACAGGGGCGGAAAACTGTTTTTT.

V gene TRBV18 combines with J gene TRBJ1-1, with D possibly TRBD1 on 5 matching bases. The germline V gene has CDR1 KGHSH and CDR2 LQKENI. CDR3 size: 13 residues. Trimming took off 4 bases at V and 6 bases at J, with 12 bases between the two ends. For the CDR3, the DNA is TGTGCCAGCTCACTGCAGGGAGTCGCTGAAGCTTTCTTT. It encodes CASSLQGVAEAFF. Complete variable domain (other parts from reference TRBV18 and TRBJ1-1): NAGVMQNPRHLVRRRGQEARLRCSPMKGHSHVYWYRQLPEEGLKFMVYLQKENIIDESGMPKERFSAEFPKEGPSILRIQQVVRGDSAAYFCASSLQGVAEAFFGQGTRLTVV.

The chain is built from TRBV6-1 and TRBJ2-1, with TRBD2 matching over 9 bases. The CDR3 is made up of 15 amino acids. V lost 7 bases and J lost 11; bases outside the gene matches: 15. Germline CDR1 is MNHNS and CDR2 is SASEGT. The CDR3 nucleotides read TGTGCCAGCATCCCGGGCTGGGCTAGCGGGACCCAGCAGTTCTTC. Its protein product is CASIPGWASGTQQFF.

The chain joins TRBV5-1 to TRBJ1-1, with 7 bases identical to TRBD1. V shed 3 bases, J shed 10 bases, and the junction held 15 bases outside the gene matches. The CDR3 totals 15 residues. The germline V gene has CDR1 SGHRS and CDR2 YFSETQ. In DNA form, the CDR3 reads TGCGCCAGCAGCTACGCGGGACAGCGACCGTATGGAGCTTTCTTT. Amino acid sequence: CASSYAGQRPYGAFF.

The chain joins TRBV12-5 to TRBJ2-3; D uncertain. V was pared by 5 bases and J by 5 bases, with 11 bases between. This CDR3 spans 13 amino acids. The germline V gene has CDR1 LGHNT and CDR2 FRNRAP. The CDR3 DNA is TGTGCTAGTGGTCCCGGTTGGGTAGATACGCAGTATTTT. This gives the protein CASGPGWVDTQYF.

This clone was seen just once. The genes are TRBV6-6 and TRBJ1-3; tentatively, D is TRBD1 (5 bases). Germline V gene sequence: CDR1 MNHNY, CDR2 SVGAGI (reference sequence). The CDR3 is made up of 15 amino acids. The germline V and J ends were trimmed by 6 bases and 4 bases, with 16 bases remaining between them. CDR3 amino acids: CASSLTGTSGNTIYF. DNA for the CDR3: TGTGCCAGCAGCCTAACCGGGACCTCGGGAAACACCATATATTTT.

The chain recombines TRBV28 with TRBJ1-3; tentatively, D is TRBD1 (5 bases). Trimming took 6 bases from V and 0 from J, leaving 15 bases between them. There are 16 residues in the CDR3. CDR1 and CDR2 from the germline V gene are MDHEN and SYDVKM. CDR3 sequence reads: CASRGRARISGNTIYF. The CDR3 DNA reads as TGTGCCAGCAGAGGCAGGGCAAGGATCTCTGGAAACACCATATATTTT.

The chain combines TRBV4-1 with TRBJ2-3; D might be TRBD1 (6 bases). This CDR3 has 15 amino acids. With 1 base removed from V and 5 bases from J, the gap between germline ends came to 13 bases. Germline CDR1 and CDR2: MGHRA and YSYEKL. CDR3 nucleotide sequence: TGCGCCAGCAGCCAAGTATCGGCAGGGGAAGATACGCAGTATTTT. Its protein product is CASSQVSAGEDTQYF.

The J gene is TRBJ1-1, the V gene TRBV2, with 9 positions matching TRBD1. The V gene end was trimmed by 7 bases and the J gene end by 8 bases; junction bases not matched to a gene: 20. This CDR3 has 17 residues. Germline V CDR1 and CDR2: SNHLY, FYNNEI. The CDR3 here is CASTRRGTGTGSSEAFF. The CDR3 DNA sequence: TGTGCCAGCACCCGAAGGGGTACCGGGACAGGGTCGTCCGAAGCTTTCTTT.

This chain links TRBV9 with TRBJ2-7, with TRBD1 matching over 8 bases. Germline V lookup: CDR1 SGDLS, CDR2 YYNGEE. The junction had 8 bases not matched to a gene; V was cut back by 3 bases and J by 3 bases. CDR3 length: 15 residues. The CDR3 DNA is TGTGCCAGCAGCGAATTTACAGGGGGAGTCTACGAGCAGTACTTC. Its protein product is CASSEFTGGVYEQYF.

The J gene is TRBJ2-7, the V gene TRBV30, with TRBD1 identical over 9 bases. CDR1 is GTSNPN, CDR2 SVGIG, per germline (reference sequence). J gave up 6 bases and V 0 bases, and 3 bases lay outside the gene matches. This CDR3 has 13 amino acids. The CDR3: CAWSVHRGREQYF. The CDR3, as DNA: TGTGCCTGGAGTGTACACAGGGGGCGCGAGCAGTACTTC.

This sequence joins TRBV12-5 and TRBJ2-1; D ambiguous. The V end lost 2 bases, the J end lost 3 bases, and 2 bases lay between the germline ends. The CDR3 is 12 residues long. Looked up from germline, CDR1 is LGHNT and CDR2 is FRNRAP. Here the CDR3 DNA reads TGTGCTAGTGGTTTGCACTACAATGAGCAGTTCTTC. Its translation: CASGLHYNEQFF.

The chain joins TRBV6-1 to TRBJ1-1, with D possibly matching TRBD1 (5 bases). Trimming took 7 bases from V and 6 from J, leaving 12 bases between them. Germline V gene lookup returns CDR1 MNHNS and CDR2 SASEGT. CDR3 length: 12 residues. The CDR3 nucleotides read TGTGCCAGCACCCGGGGACCTCCTGAAGCTTTCTTT. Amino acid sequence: CASTRGPPEAFF.

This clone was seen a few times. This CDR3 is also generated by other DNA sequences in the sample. CDR3 in amino acids: CASSPTGDQPQHF. DNA of the CDR3: TGTGCCAGCTCACCAACGGGAGATCAGCCCCAGCATTTT. The chain has TRBV18 and TRBJ1-5; D ambiguous. Germline V gene sequence: CDR1 KGHSH, CDR2 LQKENI. The CDR3 has 13 amino acids. V was shortened by 2 bases and J by 5 bases, with 7 bases between the two germline ends.

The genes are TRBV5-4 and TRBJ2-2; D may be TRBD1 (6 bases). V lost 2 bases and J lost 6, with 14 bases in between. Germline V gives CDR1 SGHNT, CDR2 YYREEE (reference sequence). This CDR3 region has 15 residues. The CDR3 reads CASSFGGPRAGELFF. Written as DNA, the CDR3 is TGTGCCAGCAGCTTTGGGGGCCCTCGGGCCGGGGAGCTGTTTTTT.

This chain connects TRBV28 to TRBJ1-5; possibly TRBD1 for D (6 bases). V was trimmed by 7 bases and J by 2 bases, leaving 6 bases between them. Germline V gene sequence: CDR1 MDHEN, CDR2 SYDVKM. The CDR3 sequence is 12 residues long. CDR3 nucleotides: TGTGCCAGCACAGGGGGCAATCAGCCCCAGCATTTT. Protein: CASTGGNQPQHF.

CDR3 region: CASSLRPGRGGTGELFF. In nucleotides, the CDR3 is TGTGCCAGCAGCTTAAGGCCCGGGAGAGGCGGCACCGGGGAGCTGTTTTTT. The chain links TRBV11-2 to TRBJ2-2; D perhaps matches TRBD2 (6 bases). CDR1 and CDR2 from the germline V gene are SGHAT and FQNNGV. The CDR3 contains 17 residues. V dropped 2 bases and J dropped 4 bases, with 17 bases sitting between them.

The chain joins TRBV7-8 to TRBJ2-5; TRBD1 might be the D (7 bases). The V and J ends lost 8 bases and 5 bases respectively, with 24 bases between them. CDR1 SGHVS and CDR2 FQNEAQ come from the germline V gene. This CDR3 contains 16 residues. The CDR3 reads CASATGVGGTTETQYF. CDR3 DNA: TGTGCCAGCGCAACAGGGGTAGGGGGGACAACGGAGACCCAGTACTTC.